This T cell receptor (beta chain) was documented in a study of CD8 T cells in Susac syndrome. Study outcomes and limitations: No clonal expansion appeared among CD4+ T cells in Susac patients. The TCR sequencing and HLA analysis in the study involved a relatively small number of individuals, as the study acknowledged.

With random hexamers, about 0.5 to 1 ug RNA was reverse transcribed. TCRdb reprocessed the immunoSEQ multiplex PCR reads via MiXCR and lists one record per CDR3 protein. In the table there are about 140,000 distinct CDR3 sequences, roughly 94% of which are singletons. In germline, CDR1 is SGHAT, CDR2 FQNNGV. The CDR3 sequence is 15 residues long. Trimming pared 1 base from V and 5 bases from J, leaving 14 bases between. This clonotype was detected only a few times. Antigen: not known. This chain connects TRBV11-2 to TRBJ1-2; D gene ambiguous. The sequenced material came from CD4+ T cells from PBMCs. This receptor was obtained from a human donor with Susac syndrome. The CDR3 reads CASSLGLGEGYGYTF. CDR3 nucleotide sequence: TGTGCCAGCAGCTTAGGGCTCGGAGAGGGATATGGCTACACCTTC. The full variable domain, its missing parts supplied by reference TRBV11-2 and TRBJ1-2, is EAGVAQSPRYKIIEKRQSVAFWCNPISGHATLYWYQQILGQGPKLLIQFQNNGVVDDSQLPKDRFSAERLKGVDSTLKIQPAKLEDSAVYLCASSLGLGEGYGYTFGSGTRLTVV.